This note documents a single T cell receptor beta chain sequence. Antigen specificity is unknown. A sample-barcoded 5' primer and a J-beta primer mix were used in a second PCR of about 6 to 11 cycles. TCRdb passed the 5' RACE reads through MiXCR, listing each CDR3 protein once. The sample has 790,000 or so distinct CDR3 sequences, more than 50% seen once. Healthy Russian Caucasian donors spanned ages about 6 to 100 years. These data come from a study of blood T cells in healthy people across ages. Points from the study as a whole: Naive CD4+ cells and diversity were both higher in long-lived donors than in aged donors.

This CDR3 is built from 14 residues. Trimming cost V 1 base and J 4 bases, with 11 bases left between them. CDR1 SGHRS and CDR2 YFSETQ come from the germline V gene. The receptor was isolated from a man in his forties in good health. This rearrangement joins TRBV5-1 to TRBJ2-5, with no clear D. The sample was blood. In DNA, the CDR3 is TGCGCCAGCAGCTTGAGTCAGGTTGTAGAGACCCAGTACTTC. This translates into CASSLSQVVETQYF.